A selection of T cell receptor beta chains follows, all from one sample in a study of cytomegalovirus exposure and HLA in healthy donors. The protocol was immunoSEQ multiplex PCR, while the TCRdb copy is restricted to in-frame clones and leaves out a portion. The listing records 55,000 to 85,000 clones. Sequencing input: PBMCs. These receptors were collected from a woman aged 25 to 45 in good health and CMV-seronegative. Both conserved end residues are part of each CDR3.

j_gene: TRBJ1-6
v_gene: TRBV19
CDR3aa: CASTLTGGNSPLHF

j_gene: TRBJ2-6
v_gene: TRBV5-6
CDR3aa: CASSWGGSGRPSVLTF

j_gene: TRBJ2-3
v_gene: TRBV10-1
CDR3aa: CASSDPGGQGSDTQYF

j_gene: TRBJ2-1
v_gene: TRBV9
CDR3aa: CASNHDEQFF

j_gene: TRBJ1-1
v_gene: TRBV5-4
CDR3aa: CASSFQVNTEAFF

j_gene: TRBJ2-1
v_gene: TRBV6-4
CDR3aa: CASSRQQGRHEQFF

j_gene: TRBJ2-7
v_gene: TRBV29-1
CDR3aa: CSARGPGEQYF

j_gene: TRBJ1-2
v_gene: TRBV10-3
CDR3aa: CAIQGDNYGYTF

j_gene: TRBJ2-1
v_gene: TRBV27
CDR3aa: CASSPLVQGSPYNEQFF

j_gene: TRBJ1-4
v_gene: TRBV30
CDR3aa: CAWRVGQGGKLFF

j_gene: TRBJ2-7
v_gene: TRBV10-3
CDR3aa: CAISESQLARGSEQYF

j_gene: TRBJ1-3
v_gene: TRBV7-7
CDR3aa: CASSPGRVSGNTIYF